The T cell receptor beta chain under discussion was sequenced for a study of cytomegalovirus exposure and HLA in healthy donors. PCR employed 60 Vbeta and 13 Jbeta primers. In the authors' methods: Later reanalysis found around 74 million unique TCR beta chains, roughly 9.9 million of them shared. Generated by immunoSEQ multiplex PCR, the TCRdb table keeps only in-frame clones and is missing some. That table gives V, J and clone size, and the DNA gave D and trimming. This table has around 150,000 clones, less than 90% appearing once. Concerning this clone: The antigen is undetermined.

Notes on the study in general: The only immune exposure information that was available was CMV serostatus. Presence/absence analyses took donor sequencing depth as roughly uniform. Using the classifier, cytomegalovirus status was reportedly diagnosed with high specificity and sensitivity.

Per germline, CDR1 LNHDA and CDR2 SQIVND (reference sequence). The CDR3 is made up of 16 amino acids. Unmatched junction bases numbered 6, after V lost 0 bases and J lost 7 bases. The specimen was PBMCs. J is TRBJ1-6 and V is TRBV19; 7 nucleotides agree with TRBD1. The receptor was derived from a boy younger than 10 in good health and CMV-seronegative. The CDR3 nucleotides read TGTGCCAGTAGTATAGATCGGGGACAGAGGAATTCACCCCTCCACTTT. It encodes CASSIDRGQRNSPLHF.